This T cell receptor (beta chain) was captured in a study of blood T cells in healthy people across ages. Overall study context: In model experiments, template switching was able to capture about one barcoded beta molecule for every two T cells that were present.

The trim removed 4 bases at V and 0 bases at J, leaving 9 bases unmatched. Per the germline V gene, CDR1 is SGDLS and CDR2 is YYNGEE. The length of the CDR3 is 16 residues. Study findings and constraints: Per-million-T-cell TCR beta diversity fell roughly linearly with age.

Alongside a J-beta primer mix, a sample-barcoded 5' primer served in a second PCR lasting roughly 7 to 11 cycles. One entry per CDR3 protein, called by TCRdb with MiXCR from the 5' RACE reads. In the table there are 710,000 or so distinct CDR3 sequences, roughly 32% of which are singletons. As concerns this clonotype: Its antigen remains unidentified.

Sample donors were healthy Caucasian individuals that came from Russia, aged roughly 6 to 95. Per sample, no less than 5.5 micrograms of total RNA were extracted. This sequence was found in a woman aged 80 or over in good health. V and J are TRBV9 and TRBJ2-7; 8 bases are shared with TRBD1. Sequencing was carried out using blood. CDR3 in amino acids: CASSLGTGLSSYEQYF. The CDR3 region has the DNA TGTGCCAGCAGCCTTGGGACAGGACTAAGCTCCTACGAGCAGTACTTC.